These 5 T cell receptor beta chains came from one sample sequenced in a study of blood T cell repertoires in COVID-19. TCRdb's copy holds only in-frame clones and misses some; the assay was immunoSEQ multiplex PCR. Altogether fewer than 85,000 clones are present, almost 85% being singletons, with the ten largest covering just over 20%. What was sequenced was peripheral blood. These receptor sequences come from a human donor in a cohort sampled during active COVID-19.

This CDR3 reads CASRPRTGRGDTQYF. Written as DNA, the CDR3 is TGTGCCAGCCGCCCGAGGACAGGGCGGGGAGATACGCAGTATTTT. The chain couples TRBV3-1 (or the pseudogene TRBV3-2) to TRBJ2-3, with 8 bases lining up with TRBD1. V lost 8 bases, J lost 5 bases, and 12 bases stayed unmatched. Germline V CDR1 and CDR2: LGHDT, YNNKEL (reference sequence). The CDR3 sequence is 15 residues long.

The chain combines TRBV28 with TRBJ1-1; tentatively, D is TRBD1 (5 bases). Germline values: CDR1 MDHEN, CDR2 SYDVKM. V lost 5 bases, J lost 5 bases, and 18 bases lay in between. This CDR3 is built from 15 residues. This CDR3 reads CASSLRGVRYTEAFF. The CDR3 DNA follows: TGTGCCAGCAGTCTCCGGGGGGTGAGGTATACTGAAGCTTTCTTT.

The chain has TRBV10-3 and TRBJ2-3; 9 nucleotides align to TRBD2. CDR1 is ENHRY, CDR2 SYGVKD, per germline. V shed 11 bases, J shed 4 bases, and the junction held 10 bases outside the gene matches. CDR3 length: 14 residues. As DNA, the CDR3 is TGTGCCTCCGCGCTAGGACTAGCGCCAGATACGCAGTATTTT. Translating gives CASALGLAPDTQYF.

V gene TRBV6-5 combines with J gene TRBJ1-5; possibly TRBD1 for D (6 bases). V lost 7 bases, J lost 4 bases, and 17 bases lay in between. The CDR3 has 15 residues. The V gene's germline CDR1 is MNHEY and CDR2 SVGAGI. The CDR3 region has the DNA TGTGCCAGCAACCCATCGGGACACCAAAATCAGCCCCAGCATTTT. Amino acids: CASNPSGHQNQPQHF.

The CDR3 protein is CASSPLGGHGYTF. CDR3 DNA sequence: TGCGCCAGCAGTCCATTGGGAGGGCATGGCTACACCTTC. The V call is TRBV5-1, the J call TRBJ1-2; D remains ambiguous. The germline V gene encodes CDR1 SGHRS and CDR2 YFSETQ. V was shortened by 5 bases and J by 6 bases, with 14 bases between the two germline ends. The CDR3 has 13 amino acids.